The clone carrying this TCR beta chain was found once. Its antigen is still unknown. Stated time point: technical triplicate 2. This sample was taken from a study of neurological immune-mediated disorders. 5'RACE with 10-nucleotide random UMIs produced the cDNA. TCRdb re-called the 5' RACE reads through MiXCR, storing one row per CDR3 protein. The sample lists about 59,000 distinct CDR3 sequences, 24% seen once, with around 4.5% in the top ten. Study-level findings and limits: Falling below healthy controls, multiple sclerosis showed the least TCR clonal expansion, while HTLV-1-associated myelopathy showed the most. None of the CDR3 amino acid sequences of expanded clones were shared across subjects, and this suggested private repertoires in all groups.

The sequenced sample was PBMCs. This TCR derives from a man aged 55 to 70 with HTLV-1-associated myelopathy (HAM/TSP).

Written as DNA, the CDR3 is TGCGCCAGCAGACGACAGGGAGCTGAAACTGAAGCTTTCTTT. Its protein product is CASRRQGAETEAFF. The V and J genes are TRBV5-1 and TRBJ1-1; 7 positions agree with TRBD1. Trimming removed 5 bases from V and 5 bases from J; junction bases left unmatched: 9. The CDR3 covers 14 residues. Germline loops: CDR1 SGHRS, CDR2 YFSETQ.